This T cell receptor beta chain was identified in a study of blood T cell repertoires in COVID-19. The overall study: Samples taken during acute and convalescent COVID-19 were collected in the United States, Italy and Spain. Sources were T cells, B-cell-depleted T cells, or PBMCs; the material itself was cDNA or gDNA.

Original processing methods: Reference gene primer amplification in the assay estimated nucleated cell counts. Using immunoSEQ multiplex PCR, the repertoire was profiled, and TCRdb retains in-frame clones only, with some absent. For V, J and clone size, that table is used; D and trimming come from the DNA. The sample consists of a few hundred thousand clones, around 80% of them appearing once. After removal of 0 bases from V and 2 bases from J, the junction contained 5 bases not matched to a gene. Germline-derived CDR1 and CDR2 are SGDLS and YYNGEE. This CDR3 contains 15 residues. V is TRBV9 and J is TRBJ2-7, with 7 nucleotides matching TRBD2. The receptor's source is a middle-aged woman who had recovered from COVID-19. The source material was peripheral blood. DNA for the CDR3: TGTGCCAGCAGCGTAGGCCCCAGCGGGGCCTACGAGCAGTACTTC. Encoded protein: CASSVGPSGAYEQYF.